Below are 18 T cell receptor beta chains sequenced from a single sample in a study of CD4 and CD8 cells across lung adenocarcinoma regions. One entry per CDR3 protein results from TCRdb running MiXCR on the PCR reads. In the table there are under 6,000 distinct CDR3 sequences, over 40% of which are singletons. Specimen: CD8+ T cells from the margin of a lung tumor. These receptors were obtained from a male donor with lung adenocarcinoma. The CD4 and CD8 labels of this study may be unreliable.

The table lists this clonotype with a few counts. V gene TRBV6-5 combines with J gene TRBJ2-1; 8 bases are a match to TRBD1. The J call is uncertain, as TRBJ2-7 better fits the DNA end. CDR3 length: 16 residues. Germline lookup yields CDR1 MNHEY and CDR2 SVGAGI. In nucleotides, the CDR3 is TGTGCCAGCAGTTACTCGTCCGGGACAGGAGGTATCGAGCAGTACTTC. It is translated as CASSYSSGTGGIEQYF.

Concerning this clonotype: A read error may account for a junction end that differs from germline. The rearrangement uses TRBV20-1 and TRBJ2-3; D might be TRBD1 (6 bases). Per germline, CDR1 DFQATT and CDR2 SNEGSKA (reference sequence). The CDR3 extends over 13 amino acids. CDR3 sequence (DNA): TGCAGTGCTAGAGGCGGTGTTGGGACATTGATGCATTTT. Translation: CSARGGVGTLMHF.

This clonotype came up a few times. V gene TRBV12-3 or TRBV12-4 combines with J gene TRBJ2-4, with a possible D match to TRBD2 (7 bases). Trimming took 6 bases from V and 2 from J, leaving 14 bases between them. The CDR3 loop spans 15 amino acids. CDR3 in amino acids: CASSPPGGTKNIQYF. The CDR3 region has the DNA TGTGCCAGCAGCCCCCCGGGGGGCACCAAAAACATTCAGTACTTC.

The rearrangement links TRBV6-1 to TRBJ2-3, with 9 bases matching TRBD1. The CDR3 has 17 residues. The J segment lost 3 bases and the V segment lost 5 bases, leaving 12 bases of the junction unmatched. Germline CDR1 and CDR2: MNHNS and SASEGT. CDR3 nucleotide sequence: TGTGCCAGCAGTCTAAACAGGGGGCGCGTATGGACAGATACGCAGTATTTT. As protein: CASSLNRGRVWTDTQYF.

The J gene is TRBJ2-5, the V gene TRBV9, with D possibly being TRBD2 (6 bases). Trimming took off 4 bases at V and 11 bases at J, with 15 bases between the two ends. Per the germline V gene, CDR1 is SGDLS and CDR2 is YYNGEE. CDR3 size: 12 residues. This CDR3 reads CASSLPGGDQYF. CDR3 sequence (DNA): TGTGCCAGCAGCCTCCCCGGGGGTGATCAGTACTTC.

In this sample, this clonotype turned up many times. V gene TRBV6-1 combines with J gene TRBJ1-4; D not resolved. The CDR3 totals 14 residues. Germline values: CDR1 MNHNS, CDR2 SASEGT. Trimming removed 6 bases at V and 10 bases at J, with 18 bases between. The CDR3 spells CASSQPMTNPKLFF. For the CDR3, the DNA is TGTGCCAGCAGCCAACCCATGACAAATCCAAAACTGTTTTTT.

Comments on this clonotype: This may stem from a read error, because a much larger clone lies one nucleotide away. The chain has TRBV28 and TRBJ1-1, with D perhaps matching TRBD1 (6 bases). The CDR3 has 14 amino acids. V was cut by 9 bases and J by 1 base, with 15 bases left in between. Germline CDR1 reads MDHEN; CDR2 reads SYDVKM. CDR3 DNA: TGTGCCAGAAGTCCACACAGGGAGAACACTGAAGCTTTCTTT. This encodes CARSPHRENTEAFF.

In this sample, this clonotype turned up a few times. The CDR3 DNA follows: TGTGCCAGCAGCCCACGGGAAGCACAAAATACGCAGTATTTT. It translates to CASSPREAQNTQYF. The V call is TRBV11-2, the J call TRBJ2-3; D perhaps matches TRBD2 (5 bases). CDR3 length equals 14 residues. The germline CDR1 and CDR2 sequences are SGHAT and FQNNGV. Trimming stripped 5 bases from V and 7 bases from J, with 16 bases between.

This clonotype was counted once. Compared with germline, one end of the junction differs, possibly owing to a read error. The CDR3 coding sequence is TGTGCCAGCAGTTTGAATTCCGGGGGCGGGGGCACAGATACGCAGTATTTC. Its protein product is CASSLNSGGGGTDTQYF. This sequence joins TRBV27 and TRBJ2-3, with D possibly matching TRBD2 (7 bases). The CDR3 extends over 17 amino acids. Germline lookup yields CDR1 MNHEY and CDR2 SMNVEV (reference sequence).

Of note for this clonotype: The junction departs from the called germline gene at one end, perhaps through a read error. The V and J genes are TRBV7-7 and TRBJ1-1; no clear D. Germline CDR1 is SSHAT and CDR2 is FNYEAQ (reference sequence). The CDR3 extends over 13 amino acids. CDR3 coding DNA: TGTGCTAGCAGCTTAGCTGAGAACACTGAAGCTTTCTTT. It codes for CASSLAENTEAFF.

The rearrangement links TRBV6-1 to TRBJ2-2; unclear D gene. Trimming shortened V by 4 bases and J by 2 bases, and 17 bases separated the two germline ends. This CDR3 is built from 17 residues. Per germline, CDR1 MNHNS and CDR2 SASEGT. CDR3 residues: CASSALQRWGNTGELFF. CDR3 nucleotide sequence: TGTGCCAGCAGTGCCCTTCAGAGGTGGGGTAACACCGGGGAGCTGTTTTTT.

This clonotype appeared many times. The chain employs TRBV6-1 and TRBJ1-3; D is uncertain. The ends were cut back, 7 bases at V and 0 bases at J, with 13 bases in the middle. Germline V gives CDR1 MNHNS, CDR2 SASEGT. There are 15 residues in the CDR3. Written as DNA, the CDR3 is TGTGCCAGCAAAGAGGTCAGCGCCTCTGGAAACACCATATATTTT. Its protein is CASKEVSASGNTIYF.

The chain joins TRBV27 to TRBJ1-6; D uncertain. V was clipped by 5 bases and J by 10 bases, with 18 bases between them. The CDR3 extends over 15 amino acids. The V gene's germline CDR1 is MNHEY and CDR2 SMNVEV (reference sequence). In nucleotides, the CDR3 is TGTGCCAGCAGTCCCCCAGTAGGGAGAGGATCACCCCTCCACTTT. Translation: CASSPPVGRGSPLHF.

The chain is built from TRBV4-1 and TRBJ2-3; D may be TRBD1 or TRBD2 (6 bases each). The CDR3 extends over 16 amino acids. In germline, CDR1 is MGHRA, CDR2 YSYEKL. Trimming cost V 9 bases and J 3 bases, with 22 bases left between them. CDR3 coding DNA: TGCGCCAGTACCCCAGGGGTAGCGGTAGGAACAGATACGCAGTATTTT. Encoded protein: CASTPGVAVGTDTQYF.

This sequence joins TRBV6-2 or TRBV6-3 and TRBJ1-5; D uncertain. Germline loops: CDR1 MNHEY, CDR2 SVGEGT. This CDR3 has 14 amino acids. The V end lost 1 base, the J end lost 4 bases, and 8 bases lay between the germline ends. The CDR3 protein is CASSYLRVNQPQHF. The CDR3, as DNA: TGTGCCAGCAGTTACTTGAGAGTTAATCAGCCCCAGCATTTT.

The table lists this clonotype with a few counts. The chain has TRBV6-1 and TRBJ2-3; the D is unclear. The germline CDR1 and CDR2 sequences are MNHNS and SASEGT. Trimming took 3 bases from V and 7 from J, leaving 8 bases between them. This CDR3 is built from 12 residues. The DNA of the CDR3 is TGTGCCAGCAGTGAGAAAGCGTATACGCAGTATTTT. Encoded protein: CASSEKAYTQYF.

The J gene is TRBJ2-4, the V gene TRBV20-1; 11 nucleotides line up with TRBD2. The J call may be faulty, since TRBJ2-1 better matches the DNA end. CDR1 is DFQATT, CDR2 SNEGSKA, per germline (reference sequence). The CDR3 sequence is 14 residues long. CDR3 region: CSARVLAGANEQFF. CDR3 nucleotides: TGCAGTGCCAGGGTACTAGCGGGAGCGAATGAGCAGTTCTTC.

This chain connects TRBV7-3 to TRBJ2-2, with TRBD1 matching over 11 bases. The CDR3 totals 15 residues. Per the germline V gene, CDR1 is SGHTA and CDR2 is FQGTGA. J was trimmed by 4 bases and V by 5 bases; bases with no gene match: 3. The CDR3 sequence: CASSGQGAGTGELFF. The CDR3 nucleotides are TGTGCCAGCAGCGGACAGGGGGCTGGCACCGGGGAGCTGTTTTTT.